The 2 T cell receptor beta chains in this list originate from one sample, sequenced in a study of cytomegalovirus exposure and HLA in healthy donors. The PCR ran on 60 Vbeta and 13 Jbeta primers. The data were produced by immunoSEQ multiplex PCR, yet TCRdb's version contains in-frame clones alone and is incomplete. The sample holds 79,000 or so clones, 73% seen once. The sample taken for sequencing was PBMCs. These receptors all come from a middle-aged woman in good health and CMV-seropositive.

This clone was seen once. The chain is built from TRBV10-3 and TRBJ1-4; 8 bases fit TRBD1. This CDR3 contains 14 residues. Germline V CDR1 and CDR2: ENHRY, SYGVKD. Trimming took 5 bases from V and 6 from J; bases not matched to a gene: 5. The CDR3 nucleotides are TGTGCCATCAGTCCCAGGGGGCGCGATGAAAAACTGTTTTTT. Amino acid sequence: CAISPRGRDEKLFF.

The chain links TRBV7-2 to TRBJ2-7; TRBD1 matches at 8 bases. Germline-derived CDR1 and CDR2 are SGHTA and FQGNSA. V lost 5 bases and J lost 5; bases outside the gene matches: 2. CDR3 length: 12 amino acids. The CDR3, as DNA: TGTGCCAGCAGCCGGACAGGGAACGAGCAGTACTTC. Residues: CASSRTGNEQYF.